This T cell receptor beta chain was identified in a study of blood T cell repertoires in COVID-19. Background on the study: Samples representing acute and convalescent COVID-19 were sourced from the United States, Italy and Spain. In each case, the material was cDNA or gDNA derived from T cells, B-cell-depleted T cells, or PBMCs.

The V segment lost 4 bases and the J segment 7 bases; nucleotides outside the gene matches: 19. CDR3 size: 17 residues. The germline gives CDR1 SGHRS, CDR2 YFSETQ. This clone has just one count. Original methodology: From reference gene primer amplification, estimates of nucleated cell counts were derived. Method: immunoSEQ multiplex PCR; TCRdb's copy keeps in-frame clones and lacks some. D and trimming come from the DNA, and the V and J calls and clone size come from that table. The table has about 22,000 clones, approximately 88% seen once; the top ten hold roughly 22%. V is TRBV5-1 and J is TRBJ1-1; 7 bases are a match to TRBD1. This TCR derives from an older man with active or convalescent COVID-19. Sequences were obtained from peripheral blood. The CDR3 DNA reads TGCGCCAGCAGCATCAGGACAGGTCAGGCTTCTATGAATGAAGCTTTCTTT. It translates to CASSIRTGQASMNEAFF.